This TCR beta chain is drawn from a study of Ad26.COV2.S vaccination and SARS-CoV-2 variants. Study results and caveats: Spike-specific responses of CD8+ and CD4+ T cells were reported to display substantial breadth after vaccination.

Assay used: immunoSEQ multiplex PCR; TCRdb lists only in-frame clones, some missing. Of approximately 300,000 clones in the sample, approximately 80% were seen once. Comment on this clone: Its antigen remains unknown.

CDR1 and CDR2 (germline): KGHSH, LQKENI. The V segment lost 3 bases and the J segment 6 bases; nucleotides outside the gene matches: 5. The CDR3 has 16 residues. Regarding treatment: around 19 received Ad26.COV2.S at low or high dose, single or two shots; 5 received placebo; per-sample allocation not given. Day 63 following the first vaccine or placebo injection was when the samples were taken. Here the sequenced sample was peripheral blood, taken in a trial of Ad26.COV2.S vaccine versus placebo. The rearrangement links TRBV18 to TRBJ2-3, with TRBD2 matching over 14 bases. The TCR originated in a person aged 18-65 years who received the Ad26.COV2.S COVID-19 vaccine or a placebo. CDR3 nucleotide sequence: TGTGCCAGCTCACCTGGGACTAGCGGGGGACCGGATACGCAGTATTTT. Translating it yields CASSPGTSGGPDTQYF.